This T cell receptor (beta chain) stems from a study of shared clonotypes between healthy human individuals. Germline CDR1 LNHNV, CDR2 YYDKDF (reference sequence). Trimming cost V 4 bases and J 9 bases; bases outside gene matches: 12. The CDR3 covers 15 residues. Clones were read by immunoSEQ multiplex PCR, and TCRdb kept only the in-frame ones, dropping some. The table lists about 2.2 million clones, around 95% of them singletons. As defined, naive CD8 cells were CD45RO-negative and positively selected for CCR7, with terminally differentiated effector memory CD45RA+ cells excluded. The sequence came from a man aged 18 to 30 in good health. Some clones in this sample may be carry-over from other donors' samples. The chain joins TRBV15 to TRBJ2-7; TRBD1 aligns across 10 bases. The sample taken for sequencing was naive CD8+ T cells from PBMCs. The CDR3 DNA follows: TGTGCCACCAGCAAAGGACAGGGGGTTTTTATCGGGCAGTACTTC. The encoded protein is CATSKGQGVFIGQYF. The whole variable domain, filled in from reference TRBV15 and TRBJ2-7, reads DAMVIQNPRYQVTQFGKPVTLSCSQTLNHNVMYWYQQKSSQAPKLLFHYYDKDFNNEADTPDNFQSRRPNTSFCFLDIRSPGLGDTAMYLCATSKGQGVFIGQYFGPGTRLTVT.